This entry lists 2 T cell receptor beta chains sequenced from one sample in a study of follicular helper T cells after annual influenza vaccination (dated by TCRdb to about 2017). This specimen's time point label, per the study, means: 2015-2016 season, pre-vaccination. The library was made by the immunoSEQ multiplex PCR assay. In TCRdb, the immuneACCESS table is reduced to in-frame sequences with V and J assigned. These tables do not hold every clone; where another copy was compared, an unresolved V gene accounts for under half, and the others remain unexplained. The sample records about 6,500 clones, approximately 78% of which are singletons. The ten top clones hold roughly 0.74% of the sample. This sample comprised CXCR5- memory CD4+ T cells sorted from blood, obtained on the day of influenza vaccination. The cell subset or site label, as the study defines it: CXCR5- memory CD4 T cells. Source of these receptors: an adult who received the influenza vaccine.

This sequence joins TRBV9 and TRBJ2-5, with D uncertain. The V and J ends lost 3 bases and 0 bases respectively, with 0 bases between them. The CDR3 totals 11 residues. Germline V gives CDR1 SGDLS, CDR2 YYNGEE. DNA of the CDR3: TGTGCCAGCAGCGACCAAGAGACCCAGTACTTC. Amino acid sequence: CASSDQETQYF.

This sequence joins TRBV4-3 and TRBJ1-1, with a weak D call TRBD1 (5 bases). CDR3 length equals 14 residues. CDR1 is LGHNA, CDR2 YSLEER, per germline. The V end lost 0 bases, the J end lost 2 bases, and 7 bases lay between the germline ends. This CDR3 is CASSQERGNTEAFF. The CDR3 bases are TGCGCCAGCAGCCAAGAAAGGGGAAACACTGAAGCTTTCTTT.